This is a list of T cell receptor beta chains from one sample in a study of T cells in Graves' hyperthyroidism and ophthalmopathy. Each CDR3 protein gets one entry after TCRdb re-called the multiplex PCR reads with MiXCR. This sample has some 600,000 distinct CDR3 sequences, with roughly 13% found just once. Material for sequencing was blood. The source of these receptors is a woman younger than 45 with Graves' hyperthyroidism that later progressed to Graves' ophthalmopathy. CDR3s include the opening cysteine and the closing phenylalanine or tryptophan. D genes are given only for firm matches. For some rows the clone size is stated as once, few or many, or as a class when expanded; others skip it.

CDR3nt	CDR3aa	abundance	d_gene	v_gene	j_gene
TGTGCCAGCAGTTTTGGCTGGAACTACGAGCAGTACTTC	CASSFGWNYEQYF	-	-	TRBV28	TRBJ2-7
TGTGCCAGCAGTAAGCCGGACAGGGTGAACACTGAAGCTTTCTTT	CASSKPDRVNTEAFF	many	TRBD1	TRBV27	TRBJ1-1
TGCAGTGCCTGGCAATCCACAGATACGCAGTATTTT	CSAWQSTDTQYF	-	-	TRBV20-1	TRBJ2-3
TGTGCCAGCAGCTTAGGGCCAGGGGGATCCTACGAGCAGTACTTC	CASSLGPGGSYEQYF	few	TRBD1	TRBV11-1	TRBJ2-7
TGCAGTGCTAGAGATGGGACAGGGATCACCGGGGAGCTGTTTTTT	CSARDGTGITGELFF	few	TRBD1	TRBV20-1	TRBJ2-2
TGCGCCAGCAGCTTCGACAGGGCGGTAGGGGAGCTGTTTTTT	CASSFDRAVGELFF	many	TRBD1	TRBV5-1	TRBJ2-2
TGTGCCAGCAGCTGGATAGGGGTGGCGGCACAGGGCTACAATGAGCAGTTCTTC	CASSWIGVAAQGYNEQFF	-	-	TRBV7-9	TRBJ2-1
TGCGCCAGCAGCTTGGGTGGCGGGGCGAGCAATCAGCCCCAGCATTTT	CASSLGGGASNQPQHF	many	-	TRBV5-1	TRBJ1-5
TGTGCCAGCAGTATTCTAGCGGTAAGCTCCTACGAGCAGTACTTC	CASSILAVSSYEQYF	-	TRBD2	TRBV7-8	TRBJ2-7
TGTGCCAGCTCATCTGGACTAGCGGGAGGAACTTACGAGCAGTACTTC	CASSSGLAGGTYEQYF	many	TRBD2	TRBV18	TRBJ2-7
TGTGCCACCAGTGGACCAGGGGGGGGAGAGACCCAGTACTTC	CATSGPGGGETQYF	few	-	TRBV24-1	TRBJ2-5
TGCGCCAGCAGCTTGGAAGTCAATTCAGCGCTCCACTTT	CASSLEVNSALHF	-	-	TRBV5-1	TRBJ1-6
TGTGCCAGCAGTTACGAAGGGGCTGAGCAGTTCTTC	CASSYEGAEQFF	many	-	TRBV6-2/TRBV6-3	TRBJ2-1
TGTGCCAGCAGCGCCCTAGCGACTTACGAGCAGTACTTC	CASSALATYEQYF	many	-	TRBV11-2	TRBJ2-7
TGCGCCACTCGAGGGGGTGCGGGGAACACTGAAGCTTTCTTT	CATRGGAGNTEAFF	many	-	TRBV5-1	TRBJ1-1
TGCGCCAGCAGTGGATCTAGCGGGAGTTACACCTACAATGAGCAGTTCTTC	CASSGSSGSYTYNEQFF	-	TRBD2	TRBV10-2	TRBJ2-1
TGTGCCAGCAGTCCCGGGACAGGGATTGAGGCAGATACGCAGTATTTT	CASSPGTGIEADTQYF	-	TRBD1	TRBV11-3	TRBJ2-3
TGCGCCAGCAGCATTAGCGGGAGTGCCTACAATGAGCAGTTCTTC	CASSISGSAYNEQFF	many	TRBD2	TRBV5-1	TRBJ2-1
TGTGCCAGCAGCTGGGCCGGGACAGAAAACATTCAGTACTTC	CASSWAGTENIQYF	few	TRBD1	TRBV7-2	TRBJ2-4
TGTGCCAGCCTCCTAGCGGGAGTTGAGACCCAGTACTTC	CASLLAGVETQYF	-	TRBD2	TRBV7-2	TRBJ2-5
TGTGCCAGTAGTACACAGGGCCGGGTCACTGAAGCTTTCTTT	CASSTQGRVTEAFF	few	-	TRBV19	TRBJ1-1
TGTGCCAGCTCACCCGAACTAAACGGTAAAGTGGGCAATCAGCCCCAGCATTTT	CASSPELNGKVGNQPQHF	few	-	TRBV18	TRBJ1-5
TGTGCCAGCAGCCCTACTAGCGTCCGCACAGATACGCAGTATTTT	CASSPTSVRTDTQYF	many	TRBD2	TRBV9	TRBJ2-3
TGTGCCAGCAGCCCCGGACTGGGAACGCAGTATTTT	CASSPGLGTQYF	many	-	TRBV3-1	TRBJ2-3
TGTGCCAGCAGCCCCCATGCCCGGGCGGGAGGGAGCTACAATGAGCAGTTCTTC	CASSPHARAGGSYNEQFF	many	TRBD2	TRBV7-2	TRBJ2-1
TGTGCCAGCAGCCCACAGGGCCCCGCGACGAACAATGAGCAGTTCTTC	CASSPQGPATNNEQFF	many	-	TRBV6-1	TRBJ2-1
TGTGCCAGCAGGGGACAGGGGCTTCGTGGCTACACCTTC	CASRGQGLRGYTF	many	TRBD1	TRBV12-3/TRBV12-4	TRBJ1-2
TGTGCCAGCAACGCGGGATTGGGAACAGATACGCAGTATTTT	CASNAGLGTDTQYF	many	-	TRBV11-1	TRBJ2-3
TGCGCCAGCAGCCAACCAACTAGCGGGACGCGTCGTGAGCAGTACTTC	CASSQPTSGTRREQYF	many	TRBD2	TRBV4-1	TRBJ2-7
TGTGCCAGCAGTTTACAGGACATCTACGAGCAGTACTTC	CASSLQDIYEQYF	many	-	TRBV12-3/TRBV12-4	TRBJ2-7
TGTGCCAGCAGTTTAGGCCGCCGCGGCGTCTCGCCTGGGAACACTGAAGCTTTCTTT	CASSLGRRGVSPGNTEAFF	many	-	TRBV12-3/TRBV12-4	TRBJ1-1
TGTGCCAGCTCACCACGAGGTGGGAGTGAAGGGAACACCATATATTTT	CASSPRGGSEGNTIYF	-	-	TRBV18	TRBJ1-3
TGCAGTGCTAGAGATGGGTGGGGTGGGGCTTTCTTT	CSARDGWGGAFF	many	-	TRBV20-1	TRBJ1-1
TGCGCCAGCAGCCAAGCGTCTAGCGGGCTTACCGGGGAGCTGTTTTTT	CASSQASSGLTGELFF	many	TRBD2	TRBV4-3	TRBJ2-2
TGCAGTGCTAGATCGTCTAGCGGGAGTGGGTACGAGCAGTACTTC	CSARSSSGSGYEQYF	-	TRBD2	TRBV20-1	TRBJ2-7
TGTGCCAGCCGCACCCCCGGACAGGGGGCGAAGGACTATGGCTACACCTTC	CASRTPGQGAKDYGYTF	once	TRBD1	TRBV19	TRBJ1-2
TGTGCCAGCAGTTTTACGGCCTCCTACGAGCAGTACTTC	CASSFTASYEQYF	many	-	TRBV28	TRBJ2-7
TGTGCCAGCAGCTTAGATCTGTGGAACACTGAAGCCTTCTTT	CASSLDLWNTEAFF	-	-	TRBV11-2	TRBJ1-1
TGTGCCAGCAGCCAGTTGCCGGGTGAGCAGTTCTTC	CASSQLPGEQFF	-	-	TRBV3-1	TRBJ2-1
TGTGCCTGGAGCCCTCACGGGCCAGATACGCAGTATTTT	CAWSPHGPDTQYF	many	-	TRBV30	TRBJ2-3
TGTGCCACCAGTGATGCCCGGGTGCGGGAGGGCGCATACAATGAGCAGTTCTTC	CATSDARVREGAYNEQFF	few	TRBD2	TRBV24-1	TRBJ2-1
TGTGCCAGCAGCTTAAAAGTACAGGGGGCGACTGAAGCTTTCTTT	CASSLKVQGATEAFF	-	TRBD1	TRBV7-6	TRBJ1-1
TGTGCCAGCAAGGGCACCGGAGGGGAAGCTTTCTTT	CASKGTGGEAFF	many	-	TRBV2	TRBJ1-1
TGTGCCAGCAGCCAAGGTCAGGGTGAGAATCAGCCCCAGCATTTT	CASSQGQGENQPQHF	-	-	TRBV3-1	TRBJ1-5
TGTGCCATCAGTGGACAGGAGAACACTGAAGCTTTCTTT	CAISGQENTEAFF	many	-	TRBV10-3	TRBJ1-1
TGTGCCAGCAGCTCGGCGAAGGACTCGGCCGGGAGGAATCAGCCCCAGCATTTT	CASSSAKDSAGRNQPQHF	-	-	TRBV7-9	TRBJ1-5
TGTGCCTGGAAGCAGGGAACTAACTATGGCTACACCTTC	CAWKQGTNYGYTF	many	-	TRBV30	TRBJ1-2